The T cell receptor beta chain described here comes from a study of Ad26.COV2.S vaccination and SARS-CoV-2 variants. Here immunoSEQ multiplex PCR was the method, and the copy in TCRdb shows in-frame clones only, minus some. The sample shows some 480,000 clones, around 88% of them seen only once. V lost 6 bases and J lost 5, with 11 bases in between. The V gene's germline CDR1 is SNHLY and CDR2 FYNNEI. CDR3 length equals 13 residues. Treatment in this sample: some 20 received Ad26.COV2.S at low or high dose, single or two shots; 5 received placebo; per-sample allocation not given. Day 63 following the first vaccine or placebo injection was when the samples were taken.

The sample consisted of peripheral blood, taken in a trial of Ad26.COV2.S vaccine versus placebo. The sequence came from a person aged 18-65 years who received the Ad26.COV2.S COVID-19 vaccine or a placebo. This chain uses TRBV2 with TRBJ1-5; D remains ambiguous. The chain's CDR3 is CASRVGGDQPQHF. DNA for the CDR3: TGTGCCAGCAGAGTAGGAGGCGATCAGCCCCAGCATTTT.